These 8 T cell receptor beta chains share one sample of origin, sequenced in a study of cytomegalovirus exposure and HLA in healthy donors. The PCR was carried out with 60 Vbeta primers and 13 Jbeta primers. TCRdb keeps only in-frame clones here, not all; method: immunoSEQ multiplex PCR. The table shows some 96,000 clones, with under 85% occurring only once. Sample: PBMCs. The source is a man in his forties in good health and CMV-seronegative.

The rearrangement joins TRBV4-3 to TRBJ1-2; 9 nucleotides align to TRBD1. Looked up from germline, CDR1 is LGHNA and CDR2 is YSLEER. V trimming: 11 bases; J trimming: 4 bases; junction bases outside the gene matches: 14. The CDR3 is made up of 15 amino acids. CDR3 sequence reads: CASRGTGQTGYGYTF. As DNA, the CDR3 is TGCGCCTCCCGAGGGACAGGGCAGACCGGCTATGGCTACACCTTC.

The chain joins TRBV28 to TRBJ1-1; TRBD1 is a possible D gene (6 bases). V gave up 5 bases and J gave up 3 bases, with 13 bases separating them. The germline gives CDR1 MDHEN, CDR2 SYDVKM. The CDR3 totals 14 residues. The CDR3 nucleotides read TGTGCCAGCAGTAAACAGGGTTCGGACACTGAAGCTTTCTTT. Residues: CASSKQGSDTEAFF.

This clone was observed a handful of times. The gene calls are TRBV7-3 and TRBJ2-2; D unclear. Germline CDR1 SGHTA, CDR2 FQGTGA. Trimming stripped 2 bases from V and 0 bases from J, with 10 bases between. CDR3 size: 16 residues. The CDR3 region is CASSLSPVTNTGELFF. CDR3 bases: TGTGCCAGCAGCTTATCCCCAGTCACGAACACCGGGGAGCTGTTTTTT.

CDR3 protein: CASSSGQDQETQYF. CDR3 bases: TGCGCCAGCAGCTCCGGACAGGACCAAGAGACCCAGTACTTC. The V call is TRBV5-1, the J call TRBJ2-5; 7 nucleotides align to TRBD1. The CDR3 totals 14 residues. CDR1 is SGHRS and CDR2 is YFSETQ in the germline V gene. After removal of 3 bases from V and 0 bases from J, the junction contained 2 bases not matched to a gene. Filled out from reference TRBV5-1 and TRBJ2-5, the complete variable domain reads KAGVTQTPRYLIKTRGQQVTLSCSPISGHRSVSWYQQTPGQGLQFLFEYFSETQRNKGNFPGRFSGRQFSNSRSEMNVSTLELGDSALYLCASSSGQDQETQYFGPGTRLLVL.

This chain links TRBV6-1 with TRBJ1-2, with a weak D call TRBD1 (5 bases). CDR1 MNHNS and CDR2 SASEGT come from the germline V gene. The CDR3 sequence is 15 residues long. Deletions cut 4 bases from V and 8 bases from J, with 20 bases between. In nucleotides, the CDR3 is TGTGCCAGCAGTGTCCCCGTCAGGGATGAGTGGGGCTACACCTTC. This sequence encodes CASSVPVRDEWGYTF.

Of note for this clone: At one end, the junction sequence differs from germline, possibly due to a read error. The chain links TRBV7-9 to TRBJ1-4; D unresolved. The CDR3 runs to 12 residues. Germline V gene lookup returns CDR1 SEHNR and CDR2 FQNEAQ (reference sequence). The CDR3 spells CSSSSNSEKLFF. The CDR3, as DNA: TGTTCCAGCAGCTCCAATAGTGAAAAACTGTTTTTT.

This clone was counted between two and nine times. V usage is TRBV6-6 and J usage is TRBJ2-1; 7 bases fit TRBD2. Germline values: CDR1 MNHNY, CDR2 SVGAGI (reference sequence). V trimming: 4 bases; J trimming: 5 bases; junction bases outside the gene matches: 8. This CDR3 has 15 amino acids. The CDR3 spells CASSSSGGSDNEQFF. In DNA form, the CDR3 reads TGTGCCAGCAGTTCCAGTGGCGGGAGTGACAATGAGCAGTTCTTC.

A single count supports this clone. V is TRBV19 and J is TRBJ1-2; the match to TRBD1 covers 9 bases. The V and J ends lost 1 base and 7 bases, in that order; junction bases with no gene match: 7. Looked up from germline, CDR1 is LNHDA and CDR2 is SQIVND (reference sequence). The CDR3 runs 15 residues. CDR3 in amino acids: CASSIAPGQGFGYTF. The DNA for the CDR3 is TGTGCCAGTAGTATAGCACCGGGACAGGGATTTGGCTACACCTTC. The whole variable domain, remainder taken from reference TRBV19 and TRBJ1-2, is DGGITQSPKYLFRKEGQNVTLSCEQNLNHDAMYWYRQDPGQGLRLIYYSQIVNDFQKGDIAEGYSVSREKKESFPLTVTSAQKNPTAFYLCASSIAPGQGFGYTFGSGTRLTVV.